These 28 T cell receptor beta chains were sequenced from one sample in a study of blood T cell repertoires in COVID-19. Here immunoSEQ multiplex PCR was the method, and the copy in TCRdb shows in-frame clones only, minus some. This repertoire shows roughly 230,000 clones, approximately 86% found once; its top ten account for 0.65% to 0.8%. Sequencing used peripheral blood. The source of these receptors is a human donor in a cohort sampled during active COVID-19.

The V gene is TRBV27, the J gene TRBJ2-7; 7 nucleotides line up with TRBD1. Trimming removed 4 bases from V and 1 base from J; junction bases left unmatched: 7. Germline lookup yields CDR1 MNHEY and CDR2 SMNVEV (reference sequence). The CDR3 length is 15 residues. CDR3 DNA sequence: TGTGCCAGCAGTTCTTGGGGACAGATTTCCTACGAGCAGTACTTC. Amino acids: CASSSWGQISYEQYF.

The chain carries TRBV20-1 and TRBJ2-7; a possible D gene is TRBD2 (6 bases). V lost 3 bases and J 10 bases, leaving 31 bases between the germline ends. The CDR3 extends over 17 amino acids. CDR1 is DFQATT and CDR2 is SNEGSKA in the germline V gene (reference sequence). The CDR3 sequence: CSASNYGGIGLRGAQYF. CDR3 DNA: TGCAGTGCTAGTAATTATGGTGGCATCGGACTAAGAGGGGCCCAGTACTTC.

This chain links TRBV6-5 with TRBJ2-7, with 7 bases identical to TRBD1. Germline V gene data show CDR1 as MNHEY and CDR2 as SVGAGI. The ends lost 6 bases at V and 5 bases at J; junction bases unmatched: 7. The CDR3 is 13 amino acids. CDR3 sequence: CASRGQPRDEQYF. CDR3 in DNA: TGTGCCAGCAGGGGACAGCCTCGGGACGAGCAGTACTTC.

The chain employs TRBV6-5 and TRBJ2-5; 9 bases fit TRBD1. Trimming cost V 6 bases and J 1 base; bases outside gene matches: 3. Germline values: CDR1 MNHEY, CDR2 SVGAGI. This CDR3 has 14 amino acids. CDR3 coding DNA: TGTGCCAGCAGGATACAGGGGGCCCAAGAGACCCAGTACTTC. Translated, it gives CASRIQGAQETQYF.

V gene TRBV9 combines with J gene TRBJ2-7; a weak D match, TRBD2 (5 bases). The CDR3 spans 15 residues. CDR1 is SGDLS, CDR2 YYNGEE, per germline. V lost 0 bases and J lost 3, with 13 bases in between. In DNA, the CDR3 is TGTGCCAGCAGCGTAGACGGGTCGACTAACTACGAGCAGTACTTC. Its protein is CASSVDGSTNYEQYF. The full variable domain, rest sourced from reference TRBV9 and TRBJ2-7, is DSGVTQTPKHLITATGQRVTLRCSPRSGDLSVYWYQQSLDQGLQFLIQYYNGEERAKGNILERFSAQQFPDLHSELNLSSLELGDSALYFCASSVDGSTNYEQYFGPGTRLTVT.

The rearrangement joins TRBV5-6 to TRBJ2-7; 11 positions match TRBD1. Germline CDR1 and CDR2: SGHDT and YYEEEE. J gave up 4 bases and V 1 base, and 4 bases lay outside the gene matches. The CDR3 runs 15 residues. This CDR3 reads CASSLSWDRGYEQYF. In DNA form, the CDR3 reads TGTGCCAGCAGCTTGTCTTGGGACAGGGGGTACGAGCAGTACTTC. The whole variable domain, remainder taken from reference TRBV5-6 and TRBJ2-7, is DAGVTQSPTHLIKTRGQQVTLRCSPKSGHDTVSWYQQALGQGPQFIFQYYEEEERQRGNFPDRFSGHQFPNYSSELNVNALLLGDSALYLCASSLSWDRGYEQYFGPGTRLTVT.

Here the CDR3 DNA reads TGTGCCAGCAGTGGGTACAGGGTGTCAGGCTACACCTTC. This translates into CASSGYRVSGYTF. This chain links TRBV25-1 with TRBJ1-2, with a weak D call TRBD1 (6 bases). Looked up from germline, CDR1 is MGHDK and CDR2 is SYGVNS. The length of the CDR3 is 13 residues. V lost 4 bases to trimming and J lost 8 bases, with 14 bases between them.

The chain combines TRBV20-1 with TRBJ1-5; D is unclear. Germline lookup yields CDR1 DFQATT and CDR2 SNEGSKA (reference sequence). The CDR3 runs 11 residues. Between the trimmed V and J ends, which lost 6 bases and 6 bases, there was a span of 9 bases. This CDR3 is CSALASQPQHF. In DNA form, the CDR3 reads TGCAGTGCCCTAGCGAGTCAGCCCCAGCATTTT.

The rearrangement joins TRBV14 to TRBJ2-1; D is perhaps TRBD2 (7 bases). Germline CDR1 is SGHDN and CDR2 is FVKESK. The CDR3 covers 16 residues. The V end was cut by 4 bases, the J end by 5 bases, with 18 bases between. CDR3 in DNA: TGTGCCAGCAGCCCTATAAGGGGGGGTAAGGACAATGAGCAGTTCTTC. Translation gives CASSPIRGGKDNEQFF.

This chain connects TRBV4-1 to TRBJ2-1, with 7 bases identical to TRBD1. CDR3 length equals 16 residues. Trimming cost V 0 bases and J 4 bases; bases outside gene matches: 6. Germline V gene lookup returns CDR1 MGHRA and CDR2 YSYEKL. CDR3 sequence reads: CASSQDPGQSYNEQFF. DNA of the CDR3: TGCGCCAGCAGCCAAGACCCGGGACAGTCGTACAATGAGCAGTTCTTC.

The rearrangement uses TRBV19 and TRBJ1-3; 8 nucleotides line up with TRBD1. CDR3 length: 15 amino acids. Unmatched junction bases numbered 12, after V lost 5 bases and J lost 9 bases. Per germline, CDR1 LNHDA and CDR2 SQIVND (reference sequence). In nucleotides, the CDR3 is TGTGCCAGTAGTGCTAATACAGGGGGAAGTCTCACCATATATTTT. This codes for CASSANTGGSLTIYF.

The chain carries TRBV7-8 and TRBJ2-1; 8 bases agree with TRBD2. Germline lookup yields CDR1 SGHVS and CDR2 FQNEAQ. The junction had 8 bases not matched to a gene; V was cut back by 0 bases and J by 7 bases. CDR3 length: 16 amino acids. The CDR3 sequence: CASSLAPRGGRNEQFF. CDR3 bases: TGTGCCAGCAGCTTAGCGCCTCGGGGGGGCCGTAATGAGCAGTTCTTC.

CDR3 protein: CASSYLAGGPFEQYF. The CDR3 coding sequence is TGTGCCAGCAGTTATCTAGCGGGAGGGCCCTTCGAGCAGTACTTC. The genes are TRBV6-2 or TRBV6-3 and TRBJ2-7, with 12 nucleotides matching TRBD2. The CDR3 runs 15 residues. Germline trimming cut 3 bases from V and 6 bases from J; bases unmatched to any gene: 6. Germline V CDR1 and CDR2: MNHEY, SVGEGT.

This chain uses TRBV7-8 with TRBJ1-4; 8 nucleotides match TRBD1. The ends lost 1 base at V and 6 bases at J; junction bases unmatched: 10. Germline lookup yields CDR1 SGHVS and CDR2 FQNEAQ. There are 17 residues in the CDR3. As DNA, the CDR3 is TGTGCCAGCAGCTTAGTTGGGCAGGGGGCTATCGATGAAAAACTGTTTTTT. As protein: CASSLVGQGAIDEKLFF.

The chain recombines TRBV6-1 with TRBJ1-5, with 7 bases aligning to TRBD1. CDR1 and CDR2 from the germline V gene are MNHNS and SASEGT. The CDR3 runs to 15 residues. V dropped 3 bases and J dropped 0; count of bases not matched to a gene: 2. CDR3 in amino acids: CASSDRTGSNQPQHF. DNA of the CDR3: TGTGCCAGCAGTGACAGGACAGGTAGCAATCAGCCCCAGCATTTT.

The CDR3 is CASSLQGGYEQYF. DNA of the CDR3: TGTGCCAGCAGTTTGCAGGGAGGTTACGAGCAGTACTTC. The chain joins TRBV27 to TRBJ2-7; maybe TRBD2 (6 bases). Between the trimmed V and J ends, which lost 3 bases and 4 bases, there was a span of 10 bases. Germline lookup yields CDR1 MNHEY and CDR2 SMNVEV (reference sequence). The CDR3 is made up of 13 amino acids.

This sequence joins TRBV4-1 and TRBJ2-7, with D tentatively TRBD2 (6 bases). The V end lost 0 bases, the J end lost 2 bases, and 20 bases lay between the germline ends. This CDR3 is 18 amino acids long. The germline V gene encodes CDR1 MGHRA and CDR2 YSYEKL. CDR3 nucleotides: TGCGCCAGCAGCCAAGATCTACAGGTGGCGGGGTCGGCCTACGAGCAGTACTTC. Amino acid sequence: CASSQDLQVAGSAYEQYF.

J is TRBJ1-3 and V is TRBV11-2, with D possibly matching TRBD1 (6 bases). Trimming shortened V by 6 bases and J by 0 bases, and 24 bases separated the two germline ends. The CDR3 loop spans 19 amino acids. Germline V gene sequence: CDR1 SGHAT, CDR2 FQNNGV. The CDR3 DNA is TGTGCCAGCAGTTCCAAGGTCGGTACAGGGACCCTCTCTGGAAACACCATATATTTT. Protein: CASSSKVGTGTLSGNTIYF.

The CDR3 DNA reads TGTGCCAGCAGTGAAACTAGCGGGTACTCCTACGAGCAGTACTTC. Translated: CASSETSGYSYEQYF. The chain recombines TRBV2 with TRBJ2-7; TRBD2 agrees at 9 bases. This CDR3 region has 15 residues. CDR1 is SNHLY and CDR2 is FYNNEI in the germline V gene. V trimming: 2 bases; J trimming: 0 bases; junction bases outside the gene matches: 2.

V and J are TRBV28 and TRBJ1-5; no definite D call. The ends were cut back, 6 bases at V and 7 bases at J, with 10 bases in the middle. There are 12 residues in the CDR3. Germline CDR1 is MDHEN and CDR2 is SYDVKM. CDR3 sequence: CASSSRAQPQHF. CDR3 sequence (DNA): TGTGCCAGCAGCTCACGAGCCCAGCCCCAGCATTTT. The variable domain in full, with the rest retrieved from reference TRBV28 and TRBJ1-5, is DVKVTQSSRYLVKRTGEKVFLECVQDMDHENMFWYRQDPGLGLRLIYFSYDVKMKEKGDIPEGYSVSREKKERFSLILESASTNQTSMYLCASSSRAQPQHFGDGTRLSIL.

The rearrangement uses TRBV27 and TRBJ1-4, with D possibly being TRBD1 (5 bases). The CDR3 has 13 residues. V was pared by 5 bases and J by 10 bases, with 14 bases between. In germline, CDR1 is MNHEY, CDR2 SMNVEV (reference sequence). The DNA for the CDR3 is TGTGCCAGCAGTCCAGGACGGGGGGGAAAACTGTTTTTT. Translation gives CASSPGRGGKLFF. Full variable domain (outside the CDR3, taken from reference TRBV27 and TRBJ1-4): EAQVTQNPRYLITVTGKKLTVTCSQNMNHEYMSWYRQDPGLGLRQIYYSMNVEVTDKGDVPEGYKVSRKEKRNFPLILESPSPNQTSLYFCASSPGRGGKLFFGSGTQLSVL.

The CDR3 region is CASSQDSAEGGYTF. DNA for the CDR3: TGTGCCAGCAGCCAAGATTCAGCGGAGGGCGGCTACACCTTC. The chain links TRBV3-1 (or the pseudogene TRBV3-2) to TRBJ1-2; unclear D gene. Germline V gene data show CDR1 as LGHDT and CDR2 as YNNKEL (reference sequence). V was trimmed by 0 bases and J by 8 bases, leaving 13 bases between them. This CDR3 contains 14 residues.

The V call is TRBV19, the J call TRBJ2-5; 10 positions match TRBD2. This CDR3 has 16 amino acids. V shed 3 bases, J shed 3 bases, and the junction held 7 bases outside the gene matches. Germline-derived CDR1 and CDR2 are LNHDA and SQIVND (reference sequence). The CDR3 protein is CASSMEWTSGEETQYF. CDR3 DNA sequence: TGTGCCAGTAGTATGGAATGGACTAGCGGAGAAGAGACCCAGTACTTC. Using reference TRBV19 and TRBJ2-5 for the parts outside the CDR3, the full variable domain is DGGITQSPKYLFRKEGQNVTLSCEQNLNHDAMYWYRQDPGQGLRLIYYSQIVNDFQKGDIAEGYSVSREKKESFPLTVTSAQKNPTAFYLCASSMEWTSGEETQYFGPGTRLLVL.

The rearrangement links TRBV7-6 to TRBJ1-1; tentatively, D is TRBD1 (5 bases). The CDR3 is made up of 15 amino acids. Trimming took off 5 bases at V and 1 base at J, with 14 bases between the two ends. Germline V gene sequence: CDR1 SGHVS, CDR2 FNYEAQ. The CDR3 is CASSPTGGSNTEAFF. CDR3 sequence (DNA): TGTGCCAGCAGCCCGACCGGGGGGTCGAACACTGAAGCTTTCTTT.

This clone was counted between two and nine times. The chain combines TRBV20-1 with TRBJ2-5; 8 bases align to TRBD2. The CDR3 runs to 14 residues. V lost 3 bases to trimming and J lost 5 bases; unmatched junction nucleotides: 8. Germline lookup yields CDR1 DFQATT and CDR2 SNEGSKA (reference sequence). The CDR3, as DNA: TGCAGTGCTAGTCCCCCAGCGGGAGTTGAGACCCAGTACTTC. Protein sequence: CSASPPAGVETQYF.

The CDR3 protein is CASSAYRGHGNTIYF. The CDR3 bases are TGTGCCAGCAGCGCCTACAGGGGGCATGGAAACACCATATATTTT. The chain is built from TRBV9 and TRBJ1-3; TRBD1 aligns across 9 bases. Germline CDR1 reads SGDLS; CDR2 reads YYNGEE. The CDR3 is 15 amino acids. Unmatched junction bases numbered 4, after V lost 3 bases and J lost 3 bases. Together with reference TRBV9 and TRBJ1-3, the CDR3 gives the full variable domain: DSGVTQTPKHLITATGQRVTLRCSPRSGDLSVYWYQQSLDQGLQFLIQYYNGEERAKGNILERFSAQQFPDLHSELNLSSLELGDSALYFCASSAYRGHGNTIYFGEGSWLTVV.

This clone was counted only a few times. The chain couples TRBV6-5 to TRBJ2-7, with a possible D match to TRBD1 (5 bases). V was clipped by 4 bases and J by 3 bases, with 13 bases between them. Germline CDR1 is MNHEY and CDR2 is SVGAGI. The CDR3 length is 14 residues. CDR3 coding DNA: TGTGCCAGCAGTTTAGGAAATAGGGGCTACGAGCAGTACTTC. Amino acid sequence: CASSLGNRGYEQYF.

This chain connects TRBV23-1 to TRBJ1-3; weak D call: TRBD1 (6 bases). TRBV23-1 qualifies as an ORF whose function is uncertain. Trimming cost V 2 bases and J 2 bases, with 13 bases left between them. The CDR3 has 16 amino acids. The CDR3 is CASSQKATGTGNTIYF. CDR3 nucleotides: TGCGCCAGCAGTCAAAAAGCTACAGGGACTGGAAACACCATATATTTT.